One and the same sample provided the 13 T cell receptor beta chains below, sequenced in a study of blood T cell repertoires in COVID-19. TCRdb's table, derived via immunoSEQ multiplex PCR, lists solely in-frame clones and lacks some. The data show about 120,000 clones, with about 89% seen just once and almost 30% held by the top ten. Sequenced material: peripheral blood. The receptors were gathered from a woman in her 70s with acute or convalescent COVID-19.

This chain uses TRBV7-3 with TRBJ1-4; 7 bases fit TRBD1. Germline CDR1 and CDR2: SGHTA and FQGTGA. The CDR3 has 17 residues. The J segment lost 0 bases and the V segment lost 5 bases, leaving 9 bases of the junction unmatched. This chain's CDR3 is CASSLGQLLATNEKLFF. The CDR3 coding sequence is TGTGCCAGCAGCCTGGGACAGTTACTTGCAACTAATGAAAAACTGTTTTTT.

The CDR3 region has the DNA TGTGCCAGCTCACCCTCACTTCTGGGACTAGCGGGGGGCCGTGCCTCCTACGAGCAGTACTTC. This gives the protein CASSPSLLGLAGGRASYEQYF. The chain combines TRBV18 with TRBJ2-7, with 15 bases matching TRBD2. CDR1 KGHSH and CDR2 LQKENI come from the germline V gene. The CDR3 loop spans 21 amino acids. J was trimmed by 0 bases and V by 3 bases; bases with no gene match: 15.

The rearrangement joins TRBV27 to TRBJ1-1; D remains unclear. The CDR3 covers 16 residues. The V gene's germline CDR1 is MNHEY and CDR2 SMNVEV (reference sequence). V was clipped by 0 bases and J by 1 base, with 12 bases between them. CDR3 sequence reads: CASSLSTVLANTEAFF. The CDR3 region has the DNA TGTGCCAGCAGTTTATCCACAGTGTTGGCGAACACTGAAGCTTTCTTT.

CDR3 region: CASSLLGTGSLNEQFF. The CDR3, as DNA: TGCGCCAGCAGCTTGCTTGGGACAGGGAGTTTAAATGAGCAGTTCTTC. This sequence joins TRBV5-1 and TRBJ2-1; TRBD1 agrees at 9 bases. CDR1 SGHRS and CDR2 YFSETQ come from the germline V gene. The CDR3 sequence is 16 residues long. J gave up 7 bases and V 1 base, and 9 bases lay outside the gene matches.

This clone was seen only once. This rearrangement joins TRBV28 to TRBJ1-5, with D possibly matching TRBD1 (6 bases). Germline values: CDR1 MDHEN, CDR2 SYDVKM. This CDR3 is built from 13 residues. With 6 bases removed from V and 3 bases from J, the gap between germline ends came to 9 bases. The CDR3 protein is CASRRDTNQPQHF. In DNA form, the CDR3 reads TGTGCCAGCAGACGGGACACCAATCAGCCCCAGCATTTT.

In nucleotides, the CDR3 is TGTGCCAGCGTGAGGGACAGGGCTCAGCCCCAGCATTTT. This sequence encodes CASVRDRAQPQHF. V and J are TRBV19 and TRBJ1-5; 9 bases match TRBD1. The CDR3 is made up of 13 amino acids. Losses at the gene ends were 9 bases for V and 6 bases for J; bases not matched to a gene: 6. Germline-derived CDR1 and CDR2 are LNHDA and SQIVND (reference sequence).

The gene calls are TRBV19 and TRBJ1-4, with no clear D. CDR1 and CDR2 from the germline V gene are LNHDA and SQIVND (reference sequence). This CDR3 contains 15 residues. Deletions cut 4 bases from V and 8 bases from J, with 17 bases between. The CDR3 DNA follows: TGTGCCAGTAGTACCTACCGGGTCACACGCGAAAAACTGTTTTTT. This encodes CASSTYRVTREKLFF.

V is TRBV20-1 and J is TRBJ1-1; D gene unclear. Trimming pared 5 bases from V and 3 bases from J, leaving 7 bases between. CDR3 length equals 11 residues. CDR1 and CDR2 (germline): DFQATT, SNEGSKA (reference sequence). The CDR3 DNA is TGCAGTGCTTTGTCCGACACTGAAGCTTTCTTT. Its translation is CSALSDTEAFF.

CDR3: CASSQTGTGYEQYF. The CDR3 bases are TGCGCCAGCAGCCAAACGGGAACCGGGTACGAGCAGTACTTC. The rearrangement joins TRBV4-1 to TRBJ2-7; D possibly corresponds to TRBD2 (5 bases). The germline V and J ends were trimmed by 2 bases and 4 bases, with 12 bases remaining between them. This CDR3 is built from 14 residues. Germline lookup yields CDR1 MGHRA and CDR2 YSYEKL.

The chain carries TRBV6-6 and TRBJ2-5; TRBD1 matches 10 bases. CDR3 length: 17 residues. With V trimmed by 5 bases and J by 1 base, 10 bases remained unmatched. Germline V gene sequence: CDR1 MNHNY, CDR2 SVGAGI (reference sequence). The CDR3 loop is CASSRRQGARPQETQYF. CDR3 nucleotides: TGTGCCAGCAGTCGACGACAGGGGGCAAGGCCCCAAGAGACCCAGTACTTC.

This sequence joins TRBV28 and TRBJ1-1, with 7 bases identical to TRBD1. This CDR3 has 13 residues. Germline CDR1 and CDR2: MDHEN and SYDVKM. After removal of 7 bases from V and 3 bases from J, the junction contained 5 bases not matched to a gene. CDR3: CASNGGTDTEAFF. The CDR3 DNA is TGTGCCAGCAATGGAGGGACAGACACTGAAGCTTTCTTT.

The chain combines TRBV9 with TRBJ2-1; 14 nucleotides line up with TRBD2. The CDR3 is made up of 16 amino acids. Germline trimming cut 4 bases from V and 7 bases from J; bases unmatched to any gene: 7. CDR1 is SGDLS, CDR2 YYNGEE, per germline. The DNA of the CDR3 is TGTGCCAGCAGCCTATGGACTAGCGGGGGGAAAAATGAGCAGTTCTTC. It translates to CASSLWTSGGKNEQFF.

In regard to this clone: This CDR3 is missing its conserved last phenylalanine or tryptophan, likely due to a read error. CDR3 region: CASSEGRGTEAFL. CDR3 DNA sequence: TGTGCCAGCAGTGAGGGCAGGGGCACTGAAGCTTTCCTT. J is TRBJ1-1 and V is TRBV2, with D possibly TRBD1 on 6 matching bases. CDR3 length: 13 amino acids. V was clipped by 3 bases and J by 4 bases, with 9 bases between them. Germline lookup yields CDR1 SNHLY and CDR2 FYNNEI.